The clone carrying this T cell receptor beta chain was seen more than once but under ten times. Antigen: not known. What was amplified from RNA transcripts were TCR beta CDR3 regions. Carried out on the TCR CDR3, a first-round RT-PCR used the HTBI primer set. TCRdb itself ran the multiplex PCR reads through MiXCR, one entry per CDR3 protein. Of hundreds of thousands of distinct CDR3 sequences listed, roughly 14% are singletons. The data derive from a study of T cells in Graves' hyperthyroidism and ophthalmopathy. Study outcomes and limitations: In validation, the model predicted ophthalmopathy. These predictions came a median around 5.9 months before onset. From stable hyperthyroidism, ophthalmopathy was set apart by a 13 V-J model. Clonotypes that were expanded in thyroid above 0.001 mostly appeared in blood too.

CDR1 is PRHDT, CDR2 FYEKMQ, per germline (reference sequence). The V and J ends lost 4 bases and 1 base respectively, with 10 bases between them. The CDR3 contains 14 residues. Inclusion characteristics of ophthalmopathy patients comprised a Clinical Activity Score of at least 3, a NOSPECS grade of at least 4, and duration under 3 months. The V gene is TRBV13, the J gene TRBJ2-5; the D gene is possibly TRBD1 (6 bases). The sample consisted of blood. The clonotype comes from a middle-aged woman with Graves' ophthalmopathy. The CDR3 DNA follows: TGTGCCAGCAGCTGGACAGACGCCCAAGAGACCCAGTACTTC. Amino acid sequence: CASSWTDAQETQYF.